This T cell receptor (beta chain) was obtained from a study of blood T cell repertoires in COVID-19. About the research overall: The cDNA or gDNA used as material had been derived from T cells, B-cell-depleted T cells, or PBMCs.

V lost 7 bases to trimming and J lost 1 base; unmatched junction nucleotides: 5. The CDR3 consists of 13 residues. Germline V gives CDR1 SQVTM, CDR2 ANQGSEA. Enrollment of patients from Seattle took place during active infection, with longitudinal follow-up. Per the original methods: Researchers report that nucleated cell counts were estimated from reference gene primer amplification. Clones were read by immunoSEQ multiplex PCR, and TCRdb kept only the in-frame ones, dropping some. For V, J and clone size, that table is used; D and trimming come from the DNA. The sample records 200,000 to 300,000 clones, 75% to 95% being singletons.

The specimen was peripheral blood. The origin of this receptor is a person aged 18-35 years with COVID-19, enrolled during active disease. The V and J genes are TRBV29-1 and TRBJ2-7; 9 positions match TRBD1. This CDR3 is CSGAGTGSYEQYF. The CDR3 nucleotides read TGCAGCGGGGCCGGGACAGGGTCCTACGAGCAGTACTTC.